The clone carrying this T cell receptor beta chain was observed at least ten times. The data stem from a study of read filtering for tumor transcriptome and immune sequencing. In germline, CDR1 is MNHNY, CDR2 SVGAGI (reference sequence). The J segment lost 6 bases and the V segment lost 7 bases, leaving 4 bases of the junction unmatched. The CDR3 length is 13 residues. Molecular barcoded adaptors covering alpha/delta and beta/gamma chains were used on around 370 ng RNA. TCRdb analysed the reads with MiXCR anew, one entry per CDR3 protein. The sample records 50,000 or so distinct CDR3 sequences, around a fifth being singletons.

The V gene is TRBV6-6, the J gene TRBJ1-5, with TRBD1 identical over 9 bases. The TCR comes from a donor aged 40 or older with multiple myeloma. Material for sequencing was a population of CD138-negative cells sorted from bone marrow. The CDR3, as DNA: TGTGCCAGCAAGTCGACAGGGGGTCAGCCCCAGCATTTT. Its translation: CASKSTGGQPQHF.